The T cell receptor (beta chain) described here comes from a study of blood T cell repertoires in COVID-19 (dated by TCRdb to 2020 to 2021). Notes on the research overall: Samples from collaborators originated in the United States, Italy and Spain and spanned both the acute and convalescent phases of COVID-19. Subjects who had been exposed to COVID-19, were actively infected with it, or had recovered from it provided the deeply sampled blood TCRbeta repertoires that made up the dataset. Where available, HLA class I and class II types were taken from metadata supplied by the sample provider and were not determined by assay-based typing. The sample metadata nearly always contained a de-identified subject ID, COVID-19 status, age in years and sex. The prospective study material was composed of cDNA or gDNA derived from T cells, B-cell-depleted T cells, or PBMCs. A freely available public database, intended as a resource for researchers studying the immune response to SARS-CoV-2, is where the repertoires were released. Samples were obtained from the ongoing ImmuneRACE study (first 160 participants) and from over 1,000 subjects provided by 6 global collaborators.

TCRbeta CDR3 regions were amplified from genomic DNA using the immunoSEQ Assay, a bias-controlled multiplex PCR. Under the source paper's analysis protocol: Nucleated cell counts per sample were estimated from amplification of reference gene primers within the assay. Sequence reads were collapsed and filtered to measure the absolute abundance of every unique TCRbeta CDR3 rearrangement. For each sample, productive Simpson clonality was calculated by taking the square root of Simpson's diversity index across productive rearrangements. Here the immuneACCESS table is served through TCRdb, limited to in-frame sequences with V and J called. Missing clones are a known gap in these copies; in checked studies unresolved V genes cover under half, and the rest lacks a known reason. V and J calls and clone size are given by that table; D and trimming were obtained from the DNA. For this sample the table gives 45,000 to 55,000 clones, of which about 92% were detected only once. 2.5% to 4% of the sample rests with the top ten.

Reading from cysteine to phenylalanine, the CDR3 counts 15 amino acids. CDR3 DNA is the only sequence kept; it has 45 bases, read in frame from the first base. As encoded in the germline V gene (reference sequence), CDR1 is LNHDA while CDR2 is SQIVND. After removal of 3 bases from V and 5 bases from J, the junction retains 6 bases not matched to a gene. Whole blood was collected in K2EDTA tubes by collaborating institutions according to the institutions' own protocols. For TCRbeta analysis, collaborator samples were shipped as frozen whole blood, as isolated PBMCs, or as DNA extracted from either sample type. Notes on this clone: What this receptor recognizes is not known. Base qualities were left out, and no much larger clone turns up one base away.

Paper-wide results and their limitations: The amount of clinical and demographic metadata varied by source and participant and was provided uncurated.

The chain is assembled from TRBV19 and TRBJ2-7; 11 bases in between match TRBD2. The TCR was taken from a human donor in a cohort sampled during active COVID-19. Material: peripheral blood. The CDR3 in this case is CASSIAVAGGHEQYF. The DNA reads as follows: TGTGCCAGTAGTATTGCGGTAGCGGGAGGGCACGAGCAGTACTTC.